This T cell receptor beta chain was recovered during a study of beta chain features in type 1 diabetes. Study-wide results and caveats: The similarity of naive, central memory and Treg TCRB repertoires appeared greater among patients than among healthy donors. Shorter TCRB CDR3s, moderately but significantly so, marked every one of the four CD4+ subsets in Type 1 diabetes patients. Cells with high TCR expression could be over-represented when cDNA is sequenced.

This clone has just a few counts. Its antigen is as yet unknown. Blood was drawn once from each donor into heparinised tubes. The draws averaged about 120 mL. Each population that was sorted was more than 98% pure. V was trimmed by 2 bases and J by 2 bases, leaving 8 bases between them. The length of the CDR3 is 14 residues. Germline V gene data show CDR1 as MGHRA and CDR2 as YSYEKL. Sequenced material consisted of expressed TCRB transcripts (all of the isolated RNA was reverse transcribed). Generated by immunoSEQ multiplex PCR, the TCRdb table keeps only in-frame clones and is missing some. This sample carries a few hundred thousand clones, around 24% of them seen once, and the ten largest clones take 0.012%.

The receptor comes from a woman younger than 45 with type 1 diabetes. This rearrangement joins TRBV4-1 to TRBJ2-3; D call uncertain. The sequenced sample was naive CD4+ T cells from blood. The CDR3 nucleotides are TGCGCCAGCAGCCAAAGCTCCCTCACAGATACGCAGTATTTT. The encoded protein is CASSQSSLTDTQYF.